The 27 T cell receptor beta chains below come from one sample, sequenced in a study of spatial heterogeneity in lung cancer. Study-level findings and limits: In tumors, expanded intratumoral alpha and beta TCR counts tracked mutation counts.

No antigen has been assigned to these receptors. Time point defined: sample taken at primary tumor resection. TCRdb reprocessed the 5' RACE reads with MiXCR, giving one entry per CDR3 protein. Of roughly 4,800 distinct CDR3 sequences listed, 8% to 9.5% are singletons. The sample was lung tumor tissue, taken at surgery. These receptor sequences come from a male donor with early-stage non-small cell lung cancer.

In its sample, this clonotype ranks as large. The genes are TRBV7-2 and TRBJ1-5; D call uncertain. V lost 5 bases to trimming and J lost 8 bases, with 16 bases between them. Looked up from germline, CDR1 is SGHTA and CDR2 is FQGNSA. This CDR3 comprises 14 residues. The CDR3 loop reads CASSGGSGSKPQHF. Here the CDR3 DNA reads TGTGCCAGCAGCGGAGGGTCTGGGAGTAAGCCCCAGCATTTT. The entire variable domain, with the rest obtained from reference TRBV7-2 and TRBJ1-5, is as follows: GAGVSQSPSNKVTEKGKDVELRCDPISGHTALYWYRQSLGQGLEFLIYFQGNSAPDKSGLPSDRFSAERTGGSVSTLTIQRTQQEDSAVYLCASSGGSGSKPQHFGDGTRLSIL.

This clonotype occurred many times. The J gene is TRBJ2-2, the V gene TRBV6-5; D is unclear. Germline V gene data show CDR1 as MNHEY and CDR2 as SVGAGI. V was clipped by 4 bases and J by 7 bases, with 10 bases between them. The CDR3 spans 13 residues. CDR3 coding DNA: TGTGCCAGCAGTTTCCCAGTAGGCGGGGAGCTGTTTTTT. As protein: CASSFPVGGELFF.

This clonotype is medium-sized by share. The chain couples TRBV5-6 to TRBJ1-5, with a weak D call TRBD1 (5 bases). This CDR3 has 15 residues. From germline, CDR1 is SGHDT and CDR2 YYEEEE. Trimming shortened V by 0 bases and J by 0 bases, and 7 bases separated the two germline ends. The CDR3 DNA reads TGTGCCAGCAGCTTGGGGCAGGGTAGCAATCAGCCCCAGCATTTT. Protein product: CASSLGQGSNQPQHF.

This clonotype has at least ten counts. V usage is TRBV28 and J usage is TRBJ1-5; D ambiguous. From germline, CDR1 is MDHEN and CDR2 SYDVKM. There are 18 residues in the CDR3. Trimming took off 5 bases at V and 1 base at J, with 21 bases between the two ends. Written as DNA, the CDR3 is TGTGCCAGCAGTGATGACTGGTTAGGAAGGGCGAGCAATCAGCCCCAGCATTTT. This codes for CASSDDWLGRASNQPQHF. The full variable domain, in which reference TRBV28 and TRBJ1-5 provide the parts outside the CDR3, is DVKVTQSSRYLVKRTGEKVFLECVQDMDHENMFWYRQDPGLGLRLIYFSYDVKMKEKGDIPEGYSVSREKKERFSLILESASTNQTSMYLCASSDDWLGRASNQPQHFGDGTRLSIL.

This clonotype was recorded a few times. The V gene is TRBV5-4, the J gene TRBJ1-2, with TRBD1 matching over 7 bases. CDR1 is SGHNT and CDR2 is YYREEE in the germline V gene (reference sequence). With V trimmed by 4 bases and J by 2 bases, 8 bases remained unmatched. This CDR3 region has 15 residues. In DNA, the CDR3 is TGTGCCAGCAGCCTACGACAGGGCCCCAACTATGGCTACACCTTC. Translated: CASSLRQGPNYGYTF. The whole variable domain, remainder taken from reference TRBV5-4 and TRBJ1-2, is ETGVTQSPTHLIKTRGQQVTLRCSSQSGHNTVSWYQQALGQGPQFIFQYYREEENGRGNFPPRFSGLQFPNYSSELNVNALELDDSALYLCASSLRQGPNYGYTFGSGTRLTVV.

This clonotype is labeled as medium-sized. V and J are TRBV3-1 and TRBJ2-7; 9 nucleotides match TRBD1. The V gene end was trimmed by 4 bases and the J gene end by 4 bases; junction bases not matched to a gene: 8. Germline V gene data show CDR1 as LGHDT and CDR2 as YNNKEL (reference sequence). This CDR3 comprises 15 residues. DNA for the CDR3: TGTGCCAGCAGCCTAACCGGGACAGGGAGGTACGAGCAGTACTTC. Protein product: CASSLTGTGRYEQYF.

This clonotype is labeled medium-sized. The CDR3 loop is CASKDPGGNEQFF. For the CDR3, the DNA is TGTGCCAGCAAGGATCCGGGGGGCAATGAGCAGTTCTTC. This chain uses TRBV11-2 with TRBJ2-1, with 7 bases aligning to TRBD2. The junction had 6 bases not matched to a gene; V was cut back by 7 bases and J by 6 bases. Germline V CDR1 and CDR2: SGHAT, FQNNGV. The CDR3 spans 13 residues.

V gene TRBV20-1 combines with J gene TRBJ2-3, with D tentatively TRBD2 (7 bases). The germline V gene encodes CDR1 DFQATT and CDR2 SNEGSKA (reference sequence). V shed 5 bases and J shed 4 bases, with 16 bases lying between them. The CDR3 length is 14 residues. DNA for the CDR3: TGCAGTGCTTGGACTAGGGGGAAACCAGATACGCAGTATTTT. It codes for CSAWTRGKPDTQYF.

This clonotype counts as medium-sized. The gene calls are TRBV11-2 and TRBJ2-1; TRBD2 matches 7 bases. Germline loops: CDR1 SGHAT, CDR2 FQNNGV. This CDR3 is built from 15 residues. J gave up 8 bases and V 2 bases, and 9 bases lay outside the gene matches. The DNA for the CDR3 is TGTGCCAGCAGCTTACCAGCGGGGCTCCCCCATGAGCAGTTCTTC. Translated: CASSLPAGLPHEQFF. The full variable domain, in which reference TRBV11-2 and TRBJ2-1 provide the parts outside the CDR3, is EAGVAQSPRYKIIEKRQSVAFWCNPISGHATLYWYQQILGQGPKLLIQFQNNGVVDDSQLPKDRFSAERLKGVDSTLKIQPAKLEDSAVYLCASSLPAGLPHEQFFGPGTRLTVL.

This clonotype appeared many times. The rearrangement joins TRBV28 to TRBJ2-3; weak D call: TRBD2 (7 bases). Per the germline V gene, CDR1 is MDHEN and CDR2 is SYDVKM. Trimming took off 1 base at V and 6 bases at J, with 17 bases between the two ends. CDR3 length equals 16 residues. CDR3 protein: CASSLSERGQGDTQYF. CDR3 bases: TGTGCCAGCAGTTTATCTGAGCGGGGCCAGGGGGATACGCAGTATTTT.

The table lists this clonotype with many counts. The V and J genes are TRBV6-1 and TRBJ1-2, with a tentative D call TRBD1 (6 bases). The CDR3 spans 15 residues. Germline-derived CDR1 and CDR2 are MNHNS and SASEGT. V lost 6 bases to trimming and J lost 0 bases, with 14 bases between them. The CDR3 DNA reads as TGTGCCAGCAGCTACTACAGGGCAGCTAACTATGGCTACACCTTC. It yields the protein CASSYYRAANYGYTF.

The table lists this clonotype with many counts. The chain employs TRBV19 and TRBJ1-3; 8 bases align to TRBD1. Germline CDR1 is LNHDA and CDR2 is SQIVND (reference sequence). J was trimmed by 2 bases and V by 6 bases; bases with no gene match: 6. This CDR3 is 15 amino acids long. The CDR3 DNA is TGTGCCAGTAGCTCAACAGGGGGAACTGGAAACACCATATATTTT. As protein: CASSSTGGTGNTIYF. Supplemented by reference TRBV19 and TRBJ1-3, the full variable domain reads DGGITQSPKYLFRKEGQNVTLSCEQNLNHDAMYWYRQDPGQGLRLIYYSQIVNDFQKGDIAEGYSVSREKKESFPLTVTSAQKNPTAFYLCASSSTGGTGNTIYFGEGSWLTVV.

This clonotype appeared a few times. The rearrangement links TRBV12-3 or TRBV12-4 to TRBJ1-3; 7 positions agree with TRBD1. Unmatched junction bases numbered 2, after V lost 6 bases and J lost 0 bases. The CDR3 consists of 14 residues. The CDR3 is CASRRDSSGNTIYF. The CDR3 coding sequence is TGTGCCAGCAGACGGGACAGCTCTGGAAACACCATATATTTT.

This clonotype was seen repeatedly, ten times or more. V usage is TRBV6-2 or TRBV6-3 and J usage is TRBJ2-5; D unclear. Germline-derived CDR1 and CDR2 are MNHEY and SVGEGT. This CDR3 spans 14 amino acids. V was shortened by 1 base and J by 2 bases, with 8 bases between the two germline ends. The DNA for the CDR3 is TGTGCCAGCAGTTACTTTCGACCGCAAGAGACCCAGTACTTC. Amino acids: CASSYFRPQETQYF.

This clonotype is medium-sized (0.01 to 0.1%). The chain joins TRBV4-1 to TRBJ2-1, with D possibly being TRBD1 or TRBD2 (5 bases each). V shed 1 base and J shed 10 bases, with 17 bases lying between them. This CDR3 region has 15 residues. The germline CDR1 and CDR2 sequences are MGHRA and YSYEKL. This CDR3 is CASSQGPSWGGEQFF. CDR3 nucleotides: TGCGCCAGCAGCCAAGGCCCTAGCTGGGGCGGGGAGCAGTTCTTC.

By frequency in the sample, this clonotype is medium-sized. The V gene is TRBV6-5, the J gene TRBJ1-1, with a weak D call TRBD1 (6 bases). Trimming stripped 8 bases from V and 1 base from J, with 8 bases between. The V gene's germline CDR1 is MNHEY and CDR2 SVGAGI. The CDR3 runs 12 residues. CDR3 region: CASLTGNTEAFF. The DNA for the CDR3 is TGTGCCAGCCTGACAGGGAACACTGAAGCTTTCTTT.

In this sample, this clonotype is medium-sized. V is TRBV4-1 and J is TRBJ1-6; no clear D gene. The CDR3 covers 14 residues. Germline V lookup: CDR1 MGHRA, CDR2 YSYEKL. V lost 6 bases and J lost 3, with 9 bases in between. For the CDR3, the DNA is TGCGCCAGCAGACAACAGAACTATAATTCACCCCTCCACTTT. It encodes CASRQQNYNSPLHF.

This CDR3 is CASSPGELFF. The CDR3, as DNA: TGTGCCAGCAGCCCCGGGGAGCTGTTTTTT. V and J are TRBV7-8 and TRBJ2-2, with D unresolved. CDR1 and CDR2 (germline): SGHVS, FQNEAQ. This CDR3 comprises 10 residues. V lost 5 bases to trimming and J lost 6 bases, with 1 base between them.

This clonotype has a count of ten or more. The chain links TRBV3-1 to TRBJ2-6; D is unresolved. With 0 bases removed from V and 2 bases from J, the gap between germline ends came to 11 bases. The CDR3 runs 17 residues. Germline CDR1 LGHDT, CDR2 YNNKEL (reference sequence). The CDR3 DNA is TGTGCCAGCAGCCAAGATCTCGTGGGGACTGGGGCCAACGTCCTGACTTTC. It translates to CASSQDLVGTGANVLTF.

This clonotype is labeled as medium-sized (0.01 to 0.1%). The V and J genes are TRBV5-5 and TRBJ2-7; TRBD2 aligns across 8 bases. The J segment lost 2 bases and the V segment lost 0 bases, leaving 4 bases of the junction unmatched. This CDR3 is 15 amino acids long. Per the germline V gene, CDR1 is SGHKS and CDR2 is YYEKEE (reference sequence). This CDR3 reads CASSLGAGVAYEQYF. In nucleotides, the CDR3 is TGTGCCAGCAGCTTGGGAGCGGGAGTCGCCTACGAGCAGTACTTC.

This clonotype was recorded many times. The V gene is TRBV2, the J gene TRBJ2-2; TRBD1 matches at 7 bases. Germline values: CDR1 SNHLY, CDR2 FYNNEI. J gave up 6 bases and V 5 bases, and 9 bases lay outside the gene matches. CDR3 length equals 15 residues. The CDR3 spells CASSSGQTSPGELFF. The CDR3 DNA reads TGTGCCAGCAGTTCGGGACAGACGTCCCCCGGGGAGCTGTTTTTT.

This clonotype was seen ten or more times. The rearrangement links TRBV5-1 to TRBJ2-1; 11 nucleotides line up with TRBD2. V was clipped by 3 bases and J by 8 bases; unmatched bases: 10. The CDR3 length is 16 residues. Germline assignment: CDR1 SGHRS and CDR2 YFSETQ. Here the CDR3 DNA reads TGCGCCAGCAGCTCCGATAGCGGGAGGGCCGGGTATGAGCAGTTCTTC. This encodes CASSSDSGRAGYEQFF. Complete variable domain (other parts from reference TRBV5-1 and TRBJ2-1): KAGVTQTPRYLIKTRGQQVTLSCSPISGHRSVSWYQQTPGQGLQFLFEYFSETQRNKGNFPGRFSGRQFSNSRSEMNVSTLELGDSALYLCASSSDSGRAGYEQFFGPGTRLTVL.

This chain links TRBV7-2 with TRBJ1-2; weak D call: TRBD1 (6 bases). This CDR3 comprises 12 residues. V lost 3 bases to trimming and J lost 8 bases, with 10 bases between them. Germline lookup yields CDR1 SGHTA and CDR2 FQGNSA. CDR3 coding DNA: TGTGCCAGCAGCTTGTACAGGGAAGGCTACACCTTC. Protein product: CASSLYREGYTF.

This clonotype has only a few counts. This chain uses TRBV15 with TRBJ2-5; no clear D. In germline, CDR1 is LNHNV, CDR2 YYDKDF (reference sequence). Trimming took off 9 bases at V and 3 bases at J, with 14 bases between the two ends. The CDR3 runs to 13 residues. The CDR3 nucleotides are TGTGCCACTCGCTCGGGCGGTAAAGAGACCCAGTACTTC. Amino acid sequence: CATRSGGKETQYF.

The rearrangement links TRBV5-1 to TRBJ1-4; D gene uncertain. Germline CDR1 reads SGHRS; CDR2 reads YFSETQ. Trimming pared 4 bases from V and 3 bases from J, leaving 10 bases between. The CDR3 has 14 amino acids. CDR3 DNA sequence: TGCGCCAGCAGCCACGGGATAGCTAATGAAAAACTGTTTTTT. It encodes CASSHGIANEKLFF.

This clonotype qualifies as medium-sized (0.01 to 0.1%). The genes are TRBV5-1 and TRBJ2-1; D not resolved. This CDR3 is 14 amino acids long. Trimming took 5 bases from V and 0 from J, leaving 9 bases between them. Germline CDR1 is SGHRS and CDR2 is YFSETQ. The CDR3 protein is CASSKTYSYNEQFF. Written as DNA, the CDR3 is TGCGCCAGCAGTAAAACCTACTCCTACAATGAGCAGTTCTTC.

This clonotype was observed a few times. J is TRBJ2-7 and V is TRBV11-2, with unresolved D. The germline V and J ends were trimmed by 1 base and 7 bases, with 11 bases remaining between them. CDR1 and CDR2 (germline): SGHAT, FQNNGV. The CDR3 is made up of 13 amino acids. CDR3 DNA sequence: TGTGCCAGCAGCTTAGCCGATTTGGGGGAGCAGTACTTC. Protein sequence: CASSLADLGEQYF.